This passage covers 26 T cell receptor beta chains from one sample sequenced in a study of control samples from healthy donors and cancer patients. Profiling relied on immunoSEQ multiplex PCR, and the TCRdb table lists in-frame clones only, not all of them. The sample contains 150,000 or so clones, about 90% of which appear only once. The sample taken for sequencing was blood. The origin of the receptors is a woman in her thirties in good health.

J is TRBJ1-2 and V is TRBV2; 7 nucleotides line up with TRBD1. Trimming at V came to 6 bases and at J to 8 bases, leaving 15 bases not matched to a gene. Germline CDR1 reads SNHLY; CDR2 reads FYNNEI. The CDR3 runs 15 residues. In DNA, the CDR3 is TGTGCCAGCAGAGTGCCGGGACAGACTACGTCAGGCTACACCTTC. Residues: CASRVPGQTTSGYTF.

The J gene is TRBJ1-2, the V gene TRBV21-1. TRBV21-1 is a pseudogene. The CDR3 extends over 14 amino acids. Written as DNA, the CDR3 is TGTGCCAGCAGCAAAGGTGTGGGGGGCTATGGCTACACCTTC. Translated, it gives CASSKGVGGYGYTF.

The chain joins TRBV4-2 to TRBJ1-1, with 7 bases fitting TRBD1. This CDR3 contains 15 residues. The V gene's germline CDR1 is LGHNA and CDR2 YNFKEQ. J gave up 1 base and V 3 bases, and 5 bases lay outside the gene matches. CDR3 in DNA: TGTGCCAGCAGCCAGGCGGAGGGGGCGAACACTGAAGCTTTCTTT. It specifies CASSQAEGANTEAFF.

The chain links TRBV7-3 to TRBJ2-1, with TRBD2 matching 12 bases. The CDR3 has 16 residues. The V and J ends lost 1 base and 10 bases, in that order; junction bases with no gene match: 8. CDR1 and CDR2 (germline): SGHTA, FQGTGA. CDR3 bases: TGTGCCAGCAGCTTAATCGGCCTAGCGGGAGGGTACGAGCAGTTCTTC. Protein product: CASSLIGLAGGYEQFF.

V is TRBV6-5 and J is TRBJ2-1, with 7 bases that match TRBD1. CDR3 size: 14 residues. The germline gives CDR1 MNHEY, CDR2 SVGAGI. With V trimmed by 4 bases and J by 3 bases, 3 bases remained unmatched. The CDR3 sequence is CASSWGQLYNEQFF. In nucleotides, the CDR3 is TGTGCCAGCAGTTGGGGACAGCTCTACAATGAGCAGTTCTTC.

The genes are TRBV29-1 and TRBJ2-1; 8 nucleotides align to TRBD1. CDR3 length: 14 residues. Trimming took 6 bases from V and 7 from J; bases not matched to a gene: 11. Germline CDR1 reads SQVTM; CDR2 reads ANQGSEA. The CDR3: CSVFLTGVWNEQFF. The CDR3 DNA is TGCAGCGTCTTCTTGACAGGGGTTTGGAATGAGCAGTTCTTC.

A few counts support this clone. The rearrangement joins TRBV28 to TRBJ1-4; D gene unclear. There are 12 residues in the CDR3. The V and J ends lost 6 bases and 8 bases respectively, with 10 bases between them. The germline gives CDR1 MDHEN, CDR2 SYDVKM. CDR3 sequence reads: CASRGGREKLFF. The CDR3 region has the DNA TGTGCCAGCAGGGGCGGACGGGAAAAACTGTTTTTT.

The chain employs TRBV6-1 and TRBJ2-7, with 11 bases fitting TRBD1. In germline, CDR1 is MNHNS, CDR2 SASEGT. CDR3 length: 15 amino acids. Trimming cost V 3 bases and J 3 bases; bases outside gene matches: 4. This CDR3 is CASSEGQGEFYEQYF. In nucleotides, the CDR3 is TGTGCCAGCAGTGAGGGACAGGGGGAATTCTACGAGCAGTACTTC.

V gene TRBV11-2 combines with J gene TRBJ2-5, with D hard to call. CDR1 SGHAT and CDR2 FQNNGV come from the germline V gene. This CDR3 is built from 14 residues. V lost 5 bases and J lost 1, with 11 bases in between. Written as DNA, the CDR3 is TGTGCCAGCAGCCTAGTGGCAACCCAAGAGACCCAGTACTTC. This codes for CASSLVATQETQYF.

CDR3 protein: CASSQEGAWAYTDTQYF. The CDR3 DNA sequence: TGTGCCAGCAGCCAAGAAGGAGCGTGGGCCTACACAGATACGCAGTATTTT. V is TRBV4-2 and J is TRBJ2-3; D gene ambiguous. With 0 bases removed from V and 2 bases from J, the gap between germline ends came to 15 bases. Germline V CDR1 and CDR2: LGHNA, YNFKEQ. The CDR3 runs to 17 residues.

This chain joins TRBV3-1 (or the pseudogene TRBV3-2) and TRBJ2-7; the D gene could be TRBD1 or TRBD2 (7 bases each). Germline V gene sequence: CDR1 LGHDT, CDR2 YNNKEL (reference sequence). The CDR3 loop spans 15 amino acids. The V end was cut by 4 bases, the J end by 6 bases, with 19 bases between. DNA for the CDR3: TGTGCCAGCAGCCTTGTGTCGGCAGGGGGGGGCGAGCAGTACTTC. Translation gives CASSLVSAGGGEQYF.

This sequence joins TRBV3-1 (or the pseudogene TRBV3-2) and TRBJ2-6; unclear D gene. The length of the CDR3 is 17 residues. Trimming left V 4 bases short and J 2 bases short, with 15 bases between. CDR1 is LGHDT and CDR2 is YNNKEL in the germline V gene (reference sequence). DNA for the CDR3: TGTGCCAGCAGCCCCTCCACTAAGATCGCTGGGGCCAACGTCCTGACTTTC. It codes for CASSPSTKIAGANVLTF.

The chain recombines TRBV6-1 with TRBJ1-2; D is unresolved. Trimming took 3 bases from V and 6 from J, leaving 17 bases between them. CDR1 MNHNS and CDR2 SASEGT come from the germline V gene. The CDR3 has 15 residues. CDR3 loop: CASSDWELSTDGYTF. The CDR3 DNA is TGTGCCAGCAGTGATTGGGAACTCTCCACGGATGGCTACACCTTC.

The chain combines TRBV7-9 with TRBJ1-1; TRBD1 agrees at 8 bases. Germline CDR1 reads SEHNR; CDR2 reads FQNEAQ (reference sequence). V lost 5 bases to trimming and J lost 7 bases; unmatched junction nucleotides: 12. The CDR3 extends over 15 amino acids. The CDR3 coding sequence is TGTGCCAGCAGCACCTGGACAGGGAAGGTAATTGAAGCTTTCTTT. Protein: CASSTWTGKVIEAFF.

This chain links TRBV11-2 with TRBJ2-1, with D perhaps TRBD2 (7 bases). The CDR3 has 16 residues. Between the trimmed V and J ends, which lost 2 bases and 0 bases, there was a span of 11 bases. Per the germline V gene, CDR1 is SGHAT and CDR2 is FQNNGV. The DNA for the CDR3 is TGTGCCAGCAGCTTATTGCGGGGGCGCTCCTACAATGAGCAGTTCTTC. This sequence encodes CASSLLRGRSYNEQFF.

This clone turned up a few times. This chain connects TRBV20-1 to TRBJ2-1; 8 nucleotides match TRBD2. Germline assignment: CDR1 DFQATT and CDR2 SNEGSKA (reference sequence). V lost 3 bases, J lost 7 bases, and 2 bases stayed unmatched. This CDR3 comprises 12 residues. CDR3 sequence: CSASKRENEQFF. For the CDR3, the DNA is TGCAGTGCTAGTAAGCGGGAGAATGAGCAGTTCTTC.

As DNA, the CDR3 is TGCGCCAGCAGCCAGACCGGGACAGGAATCAACGAGCAGTACTTC. Translating gives CASSQTGTGINEQYF. V gene TRBV4-1 combines with J gene TRBJ2-7; 8 nucleotides agree with TRBD1. Looked up from germline, CDR1 is MGHRA and CDR2 is YSYEKL. V shed 3 bases, J shed 5 bases, and the junction held 9 bases outside the gene matches. The CDR3 is made up of 15 amino acids.

The chain recombines TRBV7-9 with TRBJ2-7, with 13 bases identical to TRBD2. V lost 4 bases and J lost 6; bases outside the gene matches: 6. Germline-derived CDR1 and CDR2 are SEHNR and FQNEAQ (reference sequence). The length of the CDR3 is 15 residues. CDR3 amino acids: CASSSGTSGIREQYF. CDR3 nucleotide sequence: TGTGCCAGCAGCTCTGGGACTAGCGGGATACGCGAGCAGTACTTC.

The chain recombines TRBV24-1 with TRBJ2-2, with unresolved D. This CDR3 is 15 amino acids long. Trimming took off 5 bases at V and 0 bases at J, with 9 bases between the two ends. The germline CDR1 and CDR2 sequences are KGHDR and SFDVKD. Here the CDR3 DNA reads TGTGCCACCAGTGTCGGCGATCCGAACACCGGGGAGCTGTTTTTT. Translating gives CATSVGDPNTGELFF.

V gene TRBV6-6 combines with J gene TRBJ1-2; 12 bases map to TRBD1. The CDR3 is 14 amino acids. Germline CDR1 is MNHNY and CDR2 is SVGAGI (reference sequence). With V trimmed by 7 bases and J by 8 bases, 8 bases remained unmatched. In nucleotides, the CDR3 is TGTGCCAGCATTTCCCCCGGGACAGGGGGCGGCTACACCTTC. Its protein product is CASISPGTGGGYTF.

The chain joins TRBV5-8 to TRBJ2-7; 8 bases line up with TRBD2. CDR1 is SGHTS, CDR2 YDEGEE, per germline. The CDR3 runs to 14 residues. Germline trimming cut 3 bases from V and 5 bases from J; bases unmatched to any gene: 7. The CDR3 DNA reads as TGTGCCAGCAGCTCAACGGGGGGGAAGGACGAGCAGTACTTC. It codes for CASSSTGGKDEQYF.

V and J are TRBV19 and TRBJ1-1; no definite D call. Germline CDR1 LNHDA, CDR2 SQIVND (reference sequence). V lost 6 bases and J lost 1, with 9 bases in between. CDR3 length equals 13 residues. The CDR3 nucleotides are TGTGCCAGTAGGTCGGGGTGGAACACTGAAGCTTTCTTT. It codes for CASRSGWNTEAFF.

This clone was detected only once. V gene TRBV28 combines with J gene TRBJ2-1, with D uncertain. Trimming took 5 bases from V and 2 from J, leaving 10 bases between them. The CDR3 is 14 residues long. CDR1 and CDR2 (germline): MDHEN, SYDVKM. In DNA form, the CDR3 reads TGTGCCAGCAGTGAAACCCTCACCTACAATGAGCAGTTCTTC. Amino acids: CASSETLTYNEQFF.

The chain carries TRBV24-1 and TRBJ2-1; no clear D. The CDR3 sequence is 14 residues long. Germline-derived CDR1 and CDR2 are KGHDR and SFDVKD. The V end lost 4 bases, the J end lost 6 bases, and 12 bases lay between the germline ends. This CDR3 reads CATSDSQTPNEQFF. The CDR3 region has the DNA TGTGCCACCAGTGACTCGCAGACGCCCAATGAGCAGTTCTTC.

The V call is TRBV20-1, the J call TRBJ2-7; no reliable D call. The CDR3 has 11 amino acids. V lost 7 bases and J lost 6, with 13 bases in between. CDR1 DFQATT and CDR2 SNEGSKA come from the germline V gene (reference sequence). CDR3 loop: CSVTILGEQYF. CDR3 DNA sequence: TGCAGTGTTACGATCCTAGGCGAGCAGTACTTC.

The rearrangement uses TRBV7-8 and TRBJ2-7; 7 bases line up with TRBD2. Germline CDR1 and CDR2: SGHVS and FQNEAQ. The CDR3 is 17 amino acids. Unmatched junction bases numbered 13, after V lost 1 base and J lost 4 bases. The CDR3 coding sequence is TGTGCCAGCAGCTTAGAAATGGGGGAGGGCCGGAATTACGAGCAGTACTTC. This gives the protein CASSLEMGEGRNYEQYF.